Below, one TCR beta chain is given with its context. Its antigen is not identified. Germline V lookup: CDR1 WNHNN, CDR2 SYGVQD (reference sequence). Trimming left V 0 bases short and J 15 bases short, with 21 bases between. The CDR3 consists of 15 residues. MiXCR was run by TCRdb on the 5' RACE reads, yielding one entry per CDR3 protein. The table shows about 160,000 distinct CDR3 sequences, with roughly a third occurring only once. The data are from a study of T-cell memory formation after mild COVID-19. The study's findings and limits: Pre-infection memory already had some responding clones, implying cross-reactive memory joined.

The specimen was PBMCs or a T cell subset sorted from them (not recorded which). The V call is TRBV10-1, the J call TRBJ1-5, with D tentatively TRBD1 (6 bases). The TCR comes from an adult woman who had mild COVID-19 (a few samples of this study predate the infection). Cell type and time point are not known. This CDR3 reads CASSESGTLSLYGHF. The CDR3 DNA reads TGCGCCAGCAGTGAGTCCGGGACACTGTCCCTCTATGGGCATTTT.